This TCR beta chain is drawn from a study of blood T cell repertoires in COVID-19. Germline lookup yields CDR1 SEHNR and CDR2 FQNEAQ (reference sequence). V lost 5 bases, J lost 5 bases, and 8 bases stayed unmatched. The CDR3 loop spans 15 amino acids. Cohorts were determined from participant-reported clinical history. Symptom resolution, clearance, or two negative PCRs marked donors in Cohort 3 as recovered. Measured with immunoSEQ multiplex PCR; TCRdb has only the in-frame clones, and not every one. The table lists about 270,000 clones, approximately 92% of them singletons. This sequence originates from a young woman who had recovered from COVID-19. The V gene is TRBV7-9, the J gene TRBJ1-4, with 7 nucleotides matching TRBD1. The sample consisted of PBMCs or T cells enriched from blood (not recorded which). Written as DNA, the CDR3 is TGTGCCAGCAGCCCGTTGACAGGGATAAATGAAAAACTGTTTTTT. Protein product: CASSPLTGINEKLFF.